These 24 T cell receptor beta chains were all obtained from the same sample, sequenced in a study of early T cells in non-severe SARS-CoV-2 infection. TCRdb re-called the 5' RACE reads with MiXCR, one entry per CDR3 protein. In the table there are around 76,000 distinct CDR3 sequences, over 9% of which are singletons. The sequenced material came from whole blood. The source of these receptors is an adult who was a healthcare worker with PCR-confirmed SARS-CoV-2 infection or an uninfected control (not recorded which).

V usage is TRBV9 and J usage is TRBJ2-3; D is perhaps TRBD2 (5 bases). Trimming removed 2 bases from V and 7 bases from J, with 23 bases in between. The CDR3 has 17 residues. From germline, CDR1 is SGDLS and CDR2 YYNGEE. CDR3 nucleotide sequence: TGTGCCAGCAGCGTCACGCCAGGTGGAGGCTCCTCAAATACGCAGTATTTT. It is translated as CASSVTPGGGSSNTQYF.

This clonotype was seen at least ten times. The chain employs TRBV3-1 and TRBJ2-7; unclear D gene. The germline gives CDR1 LGHDT, CDR2 YNNKEL (reference sequence). Trimming stripped 1 base from V and 2 bases from J, with 12 bases between. CDR3 length equals 15 residues. CDR3 sequence (DNA): TGTGCCAGCAGCCAAGGGCGTGCAGCCCCCTACGAGCAGTACTTC. Translated: CASSQGRAAPYEQYF.

The chain joins TRBV5-1 to TRBJ2-7; D ambiguous. From germline, CDR1 is SGHRS and CDR2 YFSETQ. CDR3 size: 15 residues. Trimming removed 0 bases at V and 1 base at J, with 11 bases between. CDR3 protein: CASSLAAGYSYEQYF. The CDR3, as DNA: TGCGCCAGCAGCTTGGCGGCAGGCTATTCCTACGAGCAGTACTTC.

This clonotype was seen a few times. This chain uses TRBV5-6 with TRBJ2-1, with D possibly matching TRBD2 (7 bases). V was trimmed by 4 bases and J by 10 bases, leaving 27 bases between them. Looked up from germline, CDR1 is SGHDT and CDR2 is YYEEEE. The CDR3 has 17 amino acids. The CDR3 protein is CASSPVAGDLGAVEQFF. DNA of the CDR3: TGTGCCAGCAGCCCGGTCGCGGGAGACCTGGGGGCAGTCGAGCAGTTCTTC.

This chain links TRBV10-3 with TRBJ1-2; TRBD1 might be the D (5 bases). The V end was cut by 7 bases, the J end by 4 bases, with 19 bases between. CDR1 is ENHRY, CDR2 SYGVKD, per germline. The CDR3 loop spans 15 amino acids. CDR3 in amino acids: CAITPAPGGTYGYTF. CDR3 bases: TGTGCCATCACCCCGGCCCCGGGGGGGACCTATGGCTACACCTTC.

Many counts were recorded for this clonotype. This chain joins TRBV5-1 and TRBJ2-1; D call uncertain. The CDR3 contains 15 residues. Germline-derived CDR1 and CDR2 are SGHRS and YFSETQ. V shed 1 base and J shed 0 bases, with 8 bases lying between them. Here the CDR3 DNA reads TGCGCCAGCAGCTTGAGGGATAACTCCTACAATGAGCAGTTCTTC. This translates into CASSLRDNSYNEQFF.

In its sample, this clonotype was seen many times. The chain couples TRBV4-1 to TRBJ2-3; D is ambiguous. Trimming cost V 0 bases and J 0 bases, with 16 bases left between them. There are 18 residues in the CDR3. Germline CDR1 and CDR2: MGHRA and YSYEKL. Written as DNA, the CDR3 is TGCGCCAGCAGCCAAGAAAGGCTAATCAGCGCTAGCACAGATACGCAGTATTTT. Translated: CASSQERLISASTDTQYF.

In this sample, this clonotype turned up many times. This chain uses TRBV5-1 with TRBJ2-1; TRBD1 matches 10 bases. This CDR3 contains 15 residues. V gave up 2 bases and J gave up 8 bases; unmatched junction bases: 7. CDR1 is SGHRS and CDR2 is YFSETQ in the germline V gene. As DNA, the CDR3 is TGCGCCAGCAGCTTTTTTGGACAGGGGGTAGATGAGCAGTTCTTC. This encodes CASSFFGQGVDEQFF.

A few counts support this clonotype. The chain joins TRBV6-2 or TRBV6-3 to TRBJ2-1, with TRBD2 matching 9 bases. V shed 7 bases, J shed 10 bases, and the junction held 14 bases outside the gene matches. The CDR3 is 15 residues long. Germline-derived CDR1 and CDR2 are MNHEY and SVGEGT. The CDR3: CASTPRASGAREQFF. For the CDR3, the DNA is TGTGCCAGCACCCCCCGGGCTAGCGGGGCTAGGGAGCAGTTCTTC.

Regarding this clonotype: A much larger clone lies a single base off, so this may be a read error. The V and J genes are TRBV3-1 and TRBJ2-1; 8 nucleotides agree with TRBD2. CDR1 LGHDT and CDR2 YNNKEL come from the germline V gene (reference sequence). This CDR3 is 15 amino acids long. In DNA, the CDR3 is TGTGCCAGCAGCCTCGTAGCGGGGTGGGACAATGTGCAGTTCTTC. This gives the protein CASSLVAGWDNVQFF.

The CDR3 DNA sequence: TGTGCCAGCAGGGGAGGGGGGCGGACTGAAGCTTTCTTT. This gives the protein CASRGGGRTEAFF. The chain joins TRBV28 to TRBJ1-1, with D possibly being TRBD1 (6 bases). The ends were cut back, 6 bases at V and 5 bases at J, with 13 bases in the middle. The CDR3 covers 13 residues. Germline V gene lookup returns CDR1 MDHEN and CDR2 SYDVKM.

This clonotype was detected a few times. The V gene is TRBV11-2, the J gene TRBJ1-1; tentatively, D is TRBD1 (5 bases). V lost 0 bases to trimming and J lost 4 bases, with 15 bases between them. The CDR3 is made up of 16 amino acids. CDR1 and CDR2 (germline): SGHAT, FQNNGV. This CDR3 reads CASSLEVRGLGTEAFF. Here the CDR3 DNA reads TGTGCCAGCAGCTTAGAGGTTAGGGGACTGGGCACTGAAGCTTTCTTT.

This clonotype was detected many times. This rearrangement joins TRBV10-2 to TRBJ2-1, with D unclear. Germline V CDR1 and CDR2: WSHSY, SAAADI. The length of the CDR3 is 15 residues. Trimming cost V 0 bases and J 9 bases, with 15 bases left between them. DNA of the CDR3: TGCGCCAGCAGTGAGTCCGGCCGAATGGGTGGTGAGCAGTTCTTC. As protein: CASSESGRMGGEQFF.

This clonotype occurred a few times. The chain recombines TRBV18 with TRBJ2-1; possibly TRBD2 for D (7 bases). V was pared by 2 bases and J by 3 bases, with 11 bases between. In germline, CDR1 is KGHSH, CDR2 LQKENI. The CDR3 contains 15 residues. CDR3: CASSPRGGDYNEQFF. The CDR3 nucleotides read TGTGCCAGCTCACCAAGGGGGGGAGACTACAATGAGCAGTTCTTC.

The CDR3: CASSGLGNEQFF. The CDR3 DNA sequence: TGTGCCAGCAGTGGACTAGGCAATGAGCAGTTCTTC. The gene calls are TRBV28 and TRBJ2-1; 7 nucleotides agree with TRBD2. V gave up 5 bases and J gave up 6 bases; unmatched junction bases: 1. This CDR3 is built from 12 residues. CDR1 and CDR2 from the germline V gene are MDHEN and SYDVKM.

A word on this clonotype: This may be a read error, as it is one base from a much larger clone. The rearrangement joins TRBV6-1 to TRBJ2-1; D gene ambiguous. CDR3 length: 12 amino acids. The germline CDR1 and CDR2 sequences are MNHNS and SASEGT. The CDR3 loop is CVSSQRNNEQFF. CDR3 nucleotides: TGTGTCAGCAGCCAACGGAACAATGAGCAGTTCTTC.

This clonotype has a count of ten or more. The J gene is TRBJ2-2, the V gene TRBV11-2, with D perhaps TRBD1 or TRBD2 (5 bases each). The germline V gene has CDR1 SGHAT and CDR2 FQNNGV. The CDR3 contains 14 residues. V was trimmed by 3 bases and J by 1 base, leaving 6 bases between them. The CDR3 sequence: CASSLRGNTGELFF. CDR3 DNA sequence: TGTGCCAGCAGCTTGAGGGGGAACACCGGGGAGCTGTTTTTT.

The chain combines TRBV20-1 with TRBJ2-1, with 8 bases fitting TRBD2. Trimming took 1 base from V and 6 from J; bases not matched to a gene: 8. Germline loops: CDR1 DFQATT, CDR2 SNEGSKA (reference sequence). The CDR3 has 15 amino acids. Here the CDR3 DNA reads TGCAGTGCTAGAGGGACAGCGGGAGTGAGCAATGAGCAGTTCTTC. Encoded protein: CSARGTAGVSNEQFF.

This clonotype was detected ten times or more. V and J are TRBV5-5 and TRBJ2-3; 15 bases are a match to TRBD2. CDR3 length: 15 amino acids. Germline lookup yields CDR1 SGHKS and CDR2 YYEKEE (reference sequence). The J segment lost 5 bases and the V segment lost 3 bases, leaving 1 base of the junction unmatched. DNA for the CDR3: TGTGCCAGCAGCTCGGGACTAGCGGGGGGAGATACGCAGTATTTT. Translated, it gives CASSSGLAGGDTQYF.

This clonotype was seen a handful of times. The chain recombines TRBV20-1 with TRBJ1-5; 8 nucleotides match TRBD1. The germline V gene has CDR1 DFQATT and CDR2 SNEGSKA (reference sequence). The CDR3 contains 14 residues. J gave up 7 bases and V 0 bases, and 5 bases lay outside the gene matches. This chain's CDR3 is CSARDFTGGQPQHF. As DNA, the CDR3 is TGCAGTGCTAGAGATTTTACAGGGGGGCAGCCCCAGCATTTT.

This clonotype was recorded many times. CDR3 coding DNA: TGTGCCAGCAGCTACCGGGACGGTTACTCCAATCAGCCCCAGCATTTT. Translation gives CASSYRDGYSNQPQHF. The V gene is TRBV6-1, the J gene TRBJ1-5; weak D call: TRBD1 (5 bases). Germline-derived CDR1 and CDR2 are MNHNS and SASEGT. The V and J ends lost 6 bases and 3 bases respectively, with 18 bases between them. The CDR3 extends over 16 amino acids.

Only a few counts were recorded for this clonotype. Here the CDR3 DNA reads TGTGCCAGCAGTACGACAGGACCTTCCTACGAGCAGTACTTC. Protein: CASSTTGPSYEQYF. The chain employs TRBV2 and TRBJ2-7, with D tentatively TRBD1 (6 bases). The germline CDR1 and CDR2 sequences are SNHLY and FYNNEI. Trimming pared 5 bases from V and 1 base from J, leaving 12 bases between. The CDR3 runs to 14 residues.

In this sample, this clonotype turned up many times. This chain links TRBV19 with TRBJ2-1, with 8 bases lining up with TRBD2. CDR1 is LNHDA and CDR2 is SQIVND in the germline V gene (reference sequence). CDR3 length: 14 residues. Trimming cost V 1 base and J 8 bases; bases outside gene matches: 4. CDR3 residues: CASSIASGSYEQFF. CDR3 bases: TGTGCCAGTAGTATAGCGAGCGGGAGTTATGAGCAGTTCTTC.

The V call is TRBV5-5, the J call TRBJ2-2; 16 nucleotides align to TRBD2. This CDR3 is built from 18 residues. Losses at the gene ends were 5 bases for V and 4 bases for J; bases not matched to a gene: 8. Germline CDR1 SGHKS, CDR2 YYEKEE (reference sequence). The CDR3 nucleotides read TGTGCCAGCAGGGAACCGGGACTAGCGGGAGGGTCCACCGGGGAGCTGTTTTTT. This sequence encodes CASREPGLAGGSTGELFF.